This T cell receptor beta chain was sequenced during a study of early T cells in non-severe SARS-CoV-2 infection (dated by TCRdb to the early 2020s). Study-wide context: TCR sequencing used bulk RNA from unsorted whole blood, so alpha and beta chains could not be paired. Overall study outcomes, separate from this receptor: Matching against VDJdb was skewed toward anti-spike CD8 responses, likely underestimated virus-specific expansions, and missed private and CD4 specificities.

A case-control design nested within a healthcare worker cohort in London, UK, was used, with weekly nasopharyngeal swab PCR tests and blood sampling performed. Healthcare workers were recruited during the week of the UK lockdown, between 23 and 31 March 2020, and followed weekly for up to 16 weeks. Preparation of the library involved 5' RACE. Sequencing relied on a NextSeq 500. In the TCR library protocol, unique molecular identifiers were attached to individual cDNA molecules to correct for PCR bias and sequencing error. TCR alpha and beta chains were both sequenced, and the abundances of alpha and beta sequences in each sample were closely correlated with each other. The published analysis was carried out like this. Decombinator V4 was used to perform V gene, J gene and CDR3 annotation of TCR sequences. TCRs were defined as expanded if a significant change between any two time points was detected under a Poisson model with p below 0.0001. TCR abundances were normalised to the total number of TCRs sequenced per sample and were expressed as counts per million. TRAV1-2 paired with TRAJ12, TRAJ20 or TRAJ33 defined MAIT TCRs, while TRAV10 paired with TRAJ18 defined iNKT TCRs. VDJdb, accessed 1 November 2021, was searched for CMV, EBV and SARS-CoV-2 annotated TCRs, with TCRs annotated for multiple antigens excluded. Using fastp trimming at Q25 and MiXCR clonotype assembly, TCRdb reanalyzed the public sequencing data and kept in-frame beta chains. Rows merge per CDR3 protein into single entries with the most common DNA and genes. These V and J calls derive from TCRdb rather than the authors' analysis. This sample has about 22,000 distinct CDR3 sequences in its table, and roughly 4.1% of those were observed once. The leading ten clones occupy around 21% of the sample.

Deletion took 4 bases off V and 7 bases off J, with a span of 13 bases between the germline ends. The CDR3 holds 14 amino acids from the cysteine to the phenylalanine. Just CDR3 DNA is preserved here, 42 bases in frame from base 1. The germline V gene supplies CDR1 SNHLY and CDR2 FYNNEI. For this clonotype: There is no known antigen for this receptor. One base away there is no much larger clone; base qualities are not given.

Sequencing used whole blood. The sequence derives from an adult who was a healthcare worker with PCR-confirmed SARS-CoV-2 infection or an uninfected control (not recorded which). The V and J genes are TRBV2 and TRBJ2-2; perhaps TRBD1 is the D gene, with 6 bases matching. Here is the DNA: TGTGCCAGCAGTGGTCAGGGGCTGGACGGGGAGCTGTTTTTT. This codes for CASSGQGLDGELFF.